The source of this T cell receptor beta chain is a study of radiation and T cells in renal cell carcinoma. TCRdb keeps only in-frame clones here, not all; method: immunoSEQ multiplex PCR. This sample has around 170,000 clones, with roughly nine tenths found just once. The length of the CDR3 is 13 residues. V shed 10 bases and J shed 3 bases, with 16 bases lying between them. The germline V gene has CDR1 MNHNS and CDR2 SASEGT. Described time point: blood 4 weeks post-SBRT, at nephrectomy. Treatment reported: 15 Gy SBRT to primary tumor, nephrectomy 4 weeks later. This clone was observed a single time. Its antigen is not known. Study-wide findings and caveats: Baseline intratumoral clonotype presence is unknown without pretreatment biopsies. From baseline, blood top tumor clonotypes peaked at 2 weeks post-radiation.

Source: blood, taken from a patient whose treatment included radiotherapy and nephrectomy. The chain employs TRBV6-1 and TRBJ2-7, with D uncertain. The clonotype comes from a woman between 50 and 59 years old with renal cell carcinoma. The CDR3 here is CATATQMNYEQYF. The CDR3 nucleotides are TGTGCCACCGCTACGCAGATGAACTACGAGCAGTACTTC.